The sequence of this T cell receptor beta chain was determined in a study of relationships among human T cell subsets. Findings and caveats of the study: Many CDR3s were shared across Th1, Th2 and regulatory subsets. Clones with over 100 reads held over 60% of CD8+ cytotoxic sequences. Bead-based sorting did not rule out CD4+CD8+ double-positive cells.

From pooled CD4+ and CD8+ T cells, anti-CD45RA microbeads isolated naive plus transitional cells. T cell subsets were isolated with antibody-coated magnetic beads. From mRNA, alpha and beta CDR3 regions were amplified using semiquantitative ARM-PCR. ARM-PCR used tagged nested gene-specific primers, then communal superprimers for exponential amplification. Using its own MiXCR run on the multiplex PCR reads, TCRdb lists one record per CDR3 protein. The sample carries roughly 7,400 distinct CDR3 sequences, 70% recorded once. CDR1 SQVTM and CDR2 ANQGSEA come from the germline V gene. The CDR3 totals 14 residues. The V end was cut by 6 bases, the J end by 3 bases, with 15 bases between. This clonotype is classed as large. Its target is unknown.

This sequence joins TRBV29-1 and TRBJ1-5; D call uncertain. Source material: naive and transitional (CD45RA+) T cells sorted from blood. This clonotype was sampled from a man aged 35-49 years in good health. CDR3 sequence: CSVAPGGHNQPQHF. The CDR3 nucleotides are TGCAGCGTCGCTCCGGGAGGTCACAATCAGCCCCAGCATTTT.